Listed below are T cell receptor beta chains from one sample, sequenced in a study of human T cells and chemical hapten exposure. TCRdb passed the 5' RACE reads through MiXCR, listing each CDR3 protein once. The table shows some 150,000 distinct CDR3 sequences, with about 4.3% occurring only once. These receptors all stem from a female donor in good health. CDR3s include the opening cysteine and the closing phenylalanine or tryptophan. Each record gives: J gene, CDR3 length, clone size, D gene, V gene, CDR3 DNA, CDR3 protein. A D gene is named only where the DNA matches it firmly. Some rows have no size entry. The others give once, few or many, or a class for an expanded clone.

j_gene: TRBJ1-1; len: 15; abundance: many; d_gene: .; v_gene: TRBV5-6; CDR3nt: TGTGCCAGCAGCTTGGCCTTAACCCCGGGCACTGAAGCTTTCTTT; CDR3aa: CASSLALTPGTEAFF
j_gene: TRBJ2-3; len: 14; abundance: few; d_gene: .; v_gene: TRBV28; CDR3nt: TGTGCCAGCAGTTCGACAGGTATAACAGATACGCAGTATTTT; CDR3aa: CASSSTGITDTQYF
j_gene: TRBJ2-7; len: 13; abundance: .; d_gene: TRBD1; v_gene: TRBV13; CDR3nt: TGTGCCAGCAGCCAAAGCGGACAGGACGAGCAGTACTTC; CDR3aa: CASSQSGQDEQYF
j_gene: TRBJ2-2; len: 14; abundance: .; d_gene: TRBD1; v_gene: TRBV5-1; CDR3nt: TGCGCCAGCAGCACAGGACAGGGCACCGGGGAGCTGTTTTTT; CDR3aa: CASSTGQGTGELFF
j_gene: TRBJ2-3; len: 14; abundance: many; d_gene: TRBD2; v_gene: TRBV5-1; CDR3nt: TGCGCCAGCAGCTTCGGGGGGTTTGGAGATACGCAGTATTTT; CDR3aa: CASSFGGFGDTQYF
j_gene: TRBJ1-6; len: 15; abundance: few; d_gene: TRBD1; v_gene: TRBV6-5; CDR3nt: TGTGCCAGCAGTTATAATCCAGGGGGCGATTCACCCCTCCACTTT; CDR3aa: CASSYNPGGDSPLHF
j_gene: TRBJ2-5; len: 16; abundance: many; d_gene: .; v_gene: TRBV20-1; CDR3nt: TGCAGTGCTAGAGGGCAAGTGAAGACGTACCAAGAGACCCAGTACTTC; CDR3aa: CSARGQVKTYQETQYF
j_gene: TRBJ1-1; len: 13; abundance: many; d_gene: .; v_gene: TRBV11-3; CDR3nt: TGTGCCAGCAGCTCCCGGGCTTCGGCTGAAGCTTTCTTT; CDR3aa: CASSSRASAEAFF
j_gene: TRBJ1-6; len: 15; abundance: many; d_gene: TRBD1; v_gene: TRBV11-1; CDR3nt: TGTGCCAGCAGCTCAGGACAGGGATTGAATTCACCCCTCCACTTT; CDR3aa: CASSSGQGLNSPLHF
j_gene: TRBJ1-5; len: 13; abundance: many; d_gene: .; v_gene: TRBV28; CDR3nt: TGTGCCAGCAGTTTCGGTAGGAATCAGCCCCAGCATTTT; CDR3aa: CASSFGRNQPQHF
j_gene: TRBJ2-7; len: 16; abundance: many; d_gene: .; v_gene: TRBV2; CDR3nt: TGTGCCAGCAGTGAAAGTGGCTCCAGGAAGGGTTACGAGCAGTACTTC; CDR3aa: CASSESGSRKGYEQYF
j_gene: TRBJ2-3; len: 16; abundance: many; d_gene: .; v_gene: TRBV5-1; CDR3nt: TGCGCCAGCAGCTTAGGGAATTACCCGAGCACAGATACGCAGTATTTT; CDR3aa: CASSLGNYPSTDTQYF
j_gene: TRBJ2-3; len: 15; abundance: many; d_gene: .; v_gene: TRBV24-1; CDR3nt: TGTGCCACCAGTGATTCTCAGGGATTGGCAGATACGCAGTATTTT; CDR3aa: CATSDSQGLADTQYF
j_gene: TRBJ2-1; len: 16; abundance: .; d_gene: .; v_gene: TRBV4-2; CDR3nt: TGTGCCAGCAGCCAAGGGAGGACAAACCTCGCGCATGAGCAGTTCTTC; CDR3aa: CASSQGRTNLAHEQFF
j_gene: TRBJ2-7; len: 15; abundance: many; d_gene: TRBD1; v_gene: TRBV7-9; CDR3nt: TGTGCCAGCAGCGTAGACAGGGGGAGCTCCTACGAGCAGTACTTC; CDR3aa: CASSVDRGSSYEQYF
j_gene: TRBJ2-1; len: 13; abundance: few; d_gene: .; v_gene: TRBV7-2; CDR3nt: TGTGCCAGCAGCTTGACTAGTTTGTCTGAGCAGTTCTTC; CDR3aa: CASSLTSLSEQFF
j_gene: TRBJ2-1; len: 13; abundance: many; d_gene: TRBD2; v_gene: TRBV20-1; CDR3nt: TGCAGTGCTCCTAGCGGGGGGGCAGATGAGCAGTTCTTC; CDR3aa: CSAPSGGADEQFF
j_gene: TRBJ2-6; len: 15; abundance: many; d_gene: .; v_gene: TRBV12-3/TRBV12-4; CDR3nt: TGTGCCAGCCAGCGGACAAGGGCTGGGGCCAACGTCCTGACTTTC; CDR3aa: CASQRTRAGANVLTF
j_gene: TRBJ2-4; len: 13; abundance: many; d_gene: .; v_gene: TRBV5-5; CDR3nt: TGTGCCAGCAGCTCGCAGGGTACGAACATTCAGTACTTC; CDR3aa: CASSSQGTNIQYF
j_gene: TRBJ2-1; len: 15; abundance: few; d_gene: TRBD2; v_gene: TRBV7-2; CDR3nt: TGTGCCAGCAGCGTTACTAGCGGGGGGGCCTTTGAGCAGTTCTTC; CDR3aa: CASSVTSGGAFEQFF
j_gene: TRBJ1-6; len: 13; abundance: .; d_gene: .; v_gene: TRBV20-1; CDR3nt: TGCAGTGCTAGAGAACAGGGTAATGCACCCCTCCACTTT; CDR3aa: CSAREQGNAPLHF
j_gene: TRBJ2-2; len: 15; abundance: many; d_gene: .; v_gene: TRBV3-1; CDR3nt: TGTGCCAGCAGCCAATTGGGGGAGTACACCGGGGAGCTGTTTTTT; CDR3aa: CASSQLGEYTGELFF
j_gene: TRBJ2-5; len: 16; abundance: many; d_gene: .; v_gene: TRBV4-1; CDR3nt: TGCGCCAGCAGCCAAGGCTTGGGTACTCCACAAGAGACCCAGTACTTC; CDR3aa: CASSQGLGTPQETQYF
j_gene: TRBJ2-3; len: 17; abundance: .; d_gene: TRBD1; v_gene: TRBV4-3; CDR3nt: TGCGCCAGCAGCCAGGAACCACAGGGGAGCGGCACAGATACGCAGTATTTT; CDR3aa: CASSQEPQGSGTDTQYF
j_gene: TRBJ1-1; len: 14; abundance: many; d_gene: TRBD1; v_gene: TRBV11-2; CDR3nt: TGTGCCAGCAGCTTGGCTCAGGGGGCGCCTGAAGCTTTCTTT; CDR3aa: CASSLAQGAPEAFF
j_gene: TRBJ2-7; len: 14; abundance: .; d_gene: TRBD1; v_gene: TRBV19; CDR3nt: TGTGCCAGTAGTAATAGGGACAGGTCGACCGGGCAGTACTTC; CDR3aa: CASSNRDRSTGQYF
j_gene: TRBJ1-4; len: 14; abundance: .; d_gene: .; v_gene: TRBV19; CDR3nt: TGTGCCAGTAGTATCGGACTGATTAATGAAAAACTGTTTTTT; CDR3aa: CASSIGLINEKLFF
j_gene: TRBJ1-5; len: 12; abundance: many; d_gene: .; v_gene: TRBV12-3/TRBV12-4; CDR3nt: TGTGCCAGCAGTTGGGCGGGTCAGCCCCAGCATTTT; CDR3aa: CASSWAGQPQHF
j_gene: TRBJ1-2; len: 13; abundance: few; d_gene: .; v_gene: TRBV29-1; CDR3nt: TGCAGCGTTGTCCGGACAGTTAACTATGGCTACACCTTC; CDR3aa: CSVVRTVNYGYTF
j_gene: TRBJ1-2; len: 16; abundance: many; d_gene: .; v_gene: TRBV14; CDR3nt: TGTGCCAGCAGCCAAGAGAGTTGGACAGACCGCTATGGCTACACCTTC; CDR3aa: CASSQESWTDRYGYTF
j_gene: TRBJ2-1; len: 14; abundance: .; d_gene: TRBD1; v_gene: TRBV10-3; CDR3nt: TGTGCCATCAGTGAGTCGGGACAGAACAATGAGCAGTTCTTC; CDR3aa: CAISESGQNNEQFF
j_gene: TRBJ1-1; len: 14; abundance: many; d_gene: .; v_gene: TRBV5-1; CDR3nt: TGCGCCAGCAGCTCACCCGGGACGAACACTGAAGCTTTCTTT; CDR3aa: CASSSPGTNTEAFF
j_gene: TRBJ2-5; len: 13; abundance: many; d_gene: .; v_gene: TRBV5-5; CDR3nt: TGTGCCACCACAGCCCGGGGCCAAGAGACCCAGTACTTC; CDR3aa: CATTARGQETQYF
j_gene: TRBJ2-7; len: 17; abundance: many; d_gene: .; v_gene: TRBV21-1; CDR3nt: TGTGCCAGCAGCAAAGCCCTCCGAGTCACTCTGACCTACGAGCAGTACTTC; CDR3aa: CASSKALRVTLTYEQYF
j_gene: TRBJ2-1; len: 14; abundance: many; d_gene: TRBD1; v_gene: TRBV12-3/TRBV12-4; CDR3nt: TGTGCCAGCAGTTTTAGGGGGCATTACAATGAGCAGTTCTTC; CDR3aa: CASSFRGHYNEQFF
j_gene: TRBJ1-1; len: 14; abundance: many; d_gene: .; v_gene: TRBV6-1; CDR3nt: TGTGCCAGCACCACCATCCCGACTAACACTGAAGCTTTCTTT; CDR3aa: CASTTIPTNTEAFF
j_gene: TRBJ2-2; len: 11; abundance: many; d_gene: .; v_gene: TRBV5-1; CDR3nt: TGCGCCAGCAGCGGAAGCCGGGAGCTGTTTTTT; CDR3aa: CASSGSRELFF
j_gene: TRBJ1-1; len: 14; abundance: .; d_gene: .; v_gene: TRBV5-4; CDR3nt: TGTGCCAGCAGCTTGGACCAAAGGGGGGCTGAAGCTTTCTTT; CDR3aa: CASSLDQRGAEAFF
j_gene: TRBJ1-2; len: 18; abundance: many; d_gene: TRBD1; v_gene: TRBV4-3; CDR3nt: TGCGCCAGCAGCCAAGATAAGGGGGCAGGGAAAGCTAACTATGGCTACACCTTC; CDR3aa: CASSQDKGAGKANYGYTF
j_gene: TRBJ2-2; len: 12; abundance: .; d_gene: .; v_gene: TRBV3-1; CDR3nt: TGTGCCAGCAGAAAAACGACCGGGGAGCTGTTTTTT; CDR3aa: CASRKTTGELFF
j_gene: TRBJ1-6; len: 12; abundance: few; d_gene: .; v_gene: TRBV4-3; CDR3nt: TGCGCCAGCAGCCAAGGTGGTTCACCCCTCCACTTT; CDR3aa: CASSQGGSPLHF
j_gene: TRBJ2-3; len: 15; abundance: .; d_gene: TRBD2; v_gene: TRBV2; CDR3nt: TGTGCCAGCAGTGCCGGGGGGGCGTACACAGATACGCAGTATTTT; CDR3aa: CASSAGGAYTDTQYF
j_gene: TRBJ1-1; len: 15; abundance: many; d_gene: .; v_gene: TRBV6-5; CDR3nt: TGTGCCAGCAGTTACTCACGGGGGGCGGACACTGAAGCTTTCTTT; CDR3aa: CASSYSRGADTEAFF
j_gene: TRBJ1-3; len: 14; abundance: many; d_gene: .; v_gene: TRBV5-4; CDR3nt: TGTGCCAGCAGCTTGGACAGGGCCGGAAACACCATATATTTT; CDR3aa: CASSLDRAGNTIYF
j_gene: TRBJ2-7; len: 13; abundance: many; d_gene: .; v_gene: TRBV7-2; CDR3nt: TGTGCCAGCAGCTTGCGAGGGAACTACGAGCAGTACTTC; CDR3aa: CASSLRGNYEQYF
j_gene: TRBJ2-3; len: 16; abundance: many; d_gene: TRBD2; v_gene: TRBV4-3; CDR3nt: TGCGCCAGCAGCCAAGACCTAGCGGGGCGCACAGATACGCAGTATTTT; CDR3aa: CASSQDLAGRTDTQYF
j_gene: TRBJ1-3; len: 13; abundance: .; d_gene: .; v_gene: TRBV27; CDR3nt: TGTGCCAGCAGTCCCCTTATCGGAAACACCATATATTTT; CDR3aa: CASSPLIGNTIYF
j_gene: TRBJ1-4; len: 14; abundance: .; d_gene: .; v_gene: TRBV15; CDR3nt: TGTGCCACCAGCAGAGATAGGGGCAGGGAAAAACTGTTTTTT; CDR3aa: CATSRDRGREKLFF